This passage covers 18 T cell receptor beta chains from one sample sequenced in a study of blood T cell repertoires in COVID-19. The assay was immunoSEQ multiplex PCR, and TCRdb's table has in-frame clones only and misses some. Here the sample spans around 210,000 clones, around 84% being singletons. Sequenced: peripheral blood. Every receptor here comes from a human donor in a cohort sampled during active COVID-19.

V usage is TRBV21-1 and J usage is TRBJ2-2; TRBD2 was called by the table and not checked on the DNA. TRBV21-1 is classified as a pseudogene. This CDR3 contains 20 residues. The CDR3 loop is CASSKDRARTSGSPTGELFF. The CDR3 region has the DNA TGTGCCAGCAGCAAAGATAGGGCCCGGACTAGCGGGAGCCCCACCGGGGAGCTGTTTTTT.

CDR3 sequence: CASRMAGSTDTQYF. CDR3 coding DNA: TGCGCCAGCAGAATGGCGGGCAGCACAGATACGCAGTATTTT. V usage is TRBV10-2 and J usage is TRBJ2-3; tentatively, D is TRBD2 (5 bases). This CDR3 region has 14 residues. V was shortened by 6 bases and J by 0 bases, with 10 bases between the two germline ends. From germline, CDR1 is WSHSY and CDR2 SAAADI.

CDR3 sequence (DNA): TGTGCCAGCAAGGACAGGGGTTGGCCCCAGCATTTT. This sequence encodes CASKDRGWPQHF. The rearrangement joins TRBV27 to TRBJ1-5, with 9 bases identical to TRBD1. Trimming took 7 bases from V and 9 from J; bases not matched to a gene: 4. The CDR3 covers 12 residues. Germline V lookup: CDR1 MNHEY, CDR2 SMNVEV (reference sequence).

The chain recombines TRBV7-9 with TRBJ2-7; 14 bases align to TRBD2. Germline CDR1 and CDR2: SEHNR and FQNEAQ (reference sequence). This CDR3 spans 16 amino acids. Unmatched junction bases numbered 2, after V lost 2 bases and J lost 2 bases. CDR3 bases: TGTGCCAGCAGCTTAACGACTAGCGGGAGGGCCTACGAGCAGTACTTC. It encodes CASSLTTSGRAYEQYF.

This clone was recorded only once. The V call is TRBV7-2, the J call TRBJ2-3; tentative D call: TRBD2 (7 bases). The CDR3 loop spans 15 amino acids. V was pared by 5 bases and J by 0 bases, with 12 bases between. Looked up from germline, CDR1 is SGHTA and CDR2 is FQGNSA. CDR3 residues: CASSPRGASTDTQYF. CDR3 DNA: TGTGCCAGCAGCCCACGGGGGGCTAGCACAGATACGCAGTATTTT.

The table lists this clone with a few counts. This sequence joins TRBV2 and TRBJ1-5; 8 nucleotides align to TRBD1. The CDR3 covers 13 residues. The V gene end was trimmed by 8 bases and the J gene end by 4 bases; junction bases not matched to a gene: 4. The germline V gene has CDR1 SNHLY and CDR2 FYNNEI. The CDR3 DNA sequence: TGTGCCAGCGGCAGGACAGGGAATCAGCCCCAGCATTTT. Its translation is CASGRTGNQPQHF.

V usage is TRBV2 and J usage is TRBJ2-2; 10 nucleotides align to TRBD2. CDR3 size: 17 residues. V shed 7 bases, J shed 0 bases, and the junction held 8 bases outside the gene matches. The germline gives CDR1 SNHLY, CDR2 FYNNEI. The CDR3 here is CASKVEREGPNTGELFF. DNA of the CDR3: TGTGCCAGCAAGGTGGAGCGGGAGGGCCCGAACACCGGGGAGCTGTTTTTT.

The chain recombines TRBV7-2 with TRBJ2-3; the match to TRBD2 covers 11 bases. J lost 5 bases, V lost 0 bases, and 4 bases had no gene match. The germline V gene has CDR1 SGHTA and CDR2 FQGNSA. CDR3 length: 16 residues. The CDR3 loop is CASSLAPSGRIDTQYF. CDR3 bases: TGTGCCAGCAGCTTAGCGCCTAGCGGGAGGATAGATACGCAGTATTTT.

The V gene is TRBV7-9, the J gene TRBJ2-1, with 15 bases fitting TRBD2. CDR1 SEHNR and CDR2 FQNEAQ come from the germline V gene (reference sequence). The CDR3 is 16 residues long. The V and J ends lost 4 bases and 9 bases, in that order; junction bases with no gene match: 7. The DNA for the CDR3 is TGTGCCAGCAGCTCAGGGACTAGCGGGAGGACTCTTGAGCAGTTCTTC. It specifies CASSSGTSGRTLEQFF.

This clone was detected only a few times. The V gene is TRBV21-1, the J gene TRBJ2-7; TRBD2, the D gene given by the table, was not confirmed from the DNA. TRBV21-1 is listed as a pseudogene. The CDR3 loop spans 17 amino acids. CDR3: CASLLYRPGLRNYEQYF. CDR3 coding DNA: TGTGCCAGCTTATTGTACAGACCGGGACTCCGAAACTACGAGCAGTACTTC.

V gene TRBV7-9 combines with J gene TRBJ2-3, with TRBD1 matching over 9 bases. The CDR3 is made up of 15 amino acids. Germline CDR1 is SEHNR and CDR2 is FQNEAQ (reference sequence). V lost 2 bases and J lost 2; bases outside the gene matches: 2. The CDR3 region has the DNA TGTGCCAGCAGCTTACGGACAGGGGCCACAGATACGCAGTATTTT. Translation gives CASSLRTGATDTQYF. Drawing the rest from reference TRBV7-9 and TRBJ2-3, the complete variable domain is DTGVSQNPRHKITKRGQNVTFRCDPISEHNRLYWYRQTLGQGPEFLTYFQNEAQLEKSRLLSDRFSAERPKGSFSTLEIQRTEQGDSAMYLCASSLRTGATDTQYFGPGTRLTVL.

The rearrangement joins TRBV30 to TRBJ2-1, with TRBD2 identical over 11 bases. CDR3 length equals 14 residues. Trimming at V came to 5 bases and at J to 4 bases, leaving 4 bases not matched to a gene. CDR1 and CDR2 (germline): GTSNPN, SVGIG (reference sequence). The CDR3 here is CAWGGLADYNEQFF. For the CDR3, the DNA is TGTGCCTGGGGGGGACTAGCGGATTACAATGAGCAGTTCTTC. Together with reference TRBV30 and TRBJ2-1, the CDR3 gives the full variable domain: SQTIHQWPATLVQPVGSPLSLECTVEGTSNPNLYWYRQAAGRGLQLLFYSVGIGQISSEVPQNLSASRPQDRQFILSSKKLLLSDSGFYLCAWGGLADYNEQFFGPGTRLTVL.

The sample holds one count of this clone. The genes are TRBV18 and TRBJ1-3, with 9 bases matching TRBD1. The CDR3 contains 17 residues. Germline V CDR1 and CDR2: KGHSH, LQKENI. V was clipped by 0 bases and J by 2 bases; unmatched bases: 5. CDR3 region: CASSPPPGTGPGNTIYF. In DNA form, the CDR3 reads TGTGCCAGCTCACCACCACCCGGGACAGGGCCTGGAAACACCATATATTTT. Drawing the rest from reference TRBV18 and TRBJ1-3, the complete variable domain is NAGVMQNPRHLVRRRGQEARLRCSPMKGHSHVYWYRQLPEEGLKFMVYLQKENIIDESGMPKERFSAEFPKEGPSILRIQQVVRGDSAAYFCASSPPPGTGPGNTIYFGEGSWLTVV.

The J gene is TRBJ2-1, the V gene TRBV25-1; 11 bases map to TRBD1. The CDR3 sequence is 13 residues long. The germline CDR1 and CDR2 sequences are MGHDK and SYGVNS. J gave up 9 bases and V 4 bases, and 2 bases lay outside the gene matches. Here the CDR3 reads CASSGDRGTEQFF. For the CDR3, the DNA is TGTGCCAGCAGTGGGGACAGGGGGACTGAGCAGTTCTTC.

The chain employs TRBV5-6 and TRBJ1-4; D possibly corresponds to TRBD1 (5 bases). Trimming removed 1 base at V and 5 bases at J, with 12 bases between. The CDR3 consists of 15 residues. CDR1 and CDR2 (germline): SGHDT, YYEEEE. CDR3 amino acids: CASSLFVRGNEKLFF. The CDR3 DNA reads as TGTGCCAGCAGCTTGTTTGTTAGGGGAAATGAAAAACTGTTTTTT.

V is TRBV3-1 (or the pseudogene TRBV3-2) and J is TRBJ2-1, with 7 bases fitting TRBD2. The CDR3 has 16 residues. Germline-derived CDR1 and CDR2 are LGHDT and YNNKEL (reference sequence). With V trimmed by 1 base and J by 6 bases, 9 bases remained unmatched. The CDR3 loop is CASSQGWGRVGNEQFF. The DNA of the CDR3 is TGTGCCAGCAGCCAAGGATGGGGGAGGGTTGGCAATGAGCAGTTCTTC.

The rearrangement joins TRBV7-9 to TRBJ2-1, with 7 positions matching TRBD2. Per the germline V gene, CDR1 is SEHNR and CDR2 is FQNEAQ (reference sequence). The V and J ends lost 5 bases and 9 bases, in that order; junction bases with no gene match: 16. CDR3 length: 16 amino acids. CDR3 nucleotides: TGTGCCAGCAGCCCGTTGGGGAAGCGGGATTCTGTTGAGCAGTTCTTC. This encodes CASSPLGKRDSVEQFF.

This chain uses TRBV20-1 with TRBJ1-5, with 9 bases identical to TRBD1. The germline gives CDR1 DFQATT, CDR2 SNEGSKA (reference sequence). The CDR3 length is 16 residues. V lost 3 bases to trimming and J lost 6 bases; unmatched junction nucleotides: 12. The CDR3 sequence: CSASTDRDRARQPQHF. Here the CDR3 DNA reads TGCAGTGCTAGTACAGATCGGGACAGGGCGCGTCAGCCCCAGCATTTT.